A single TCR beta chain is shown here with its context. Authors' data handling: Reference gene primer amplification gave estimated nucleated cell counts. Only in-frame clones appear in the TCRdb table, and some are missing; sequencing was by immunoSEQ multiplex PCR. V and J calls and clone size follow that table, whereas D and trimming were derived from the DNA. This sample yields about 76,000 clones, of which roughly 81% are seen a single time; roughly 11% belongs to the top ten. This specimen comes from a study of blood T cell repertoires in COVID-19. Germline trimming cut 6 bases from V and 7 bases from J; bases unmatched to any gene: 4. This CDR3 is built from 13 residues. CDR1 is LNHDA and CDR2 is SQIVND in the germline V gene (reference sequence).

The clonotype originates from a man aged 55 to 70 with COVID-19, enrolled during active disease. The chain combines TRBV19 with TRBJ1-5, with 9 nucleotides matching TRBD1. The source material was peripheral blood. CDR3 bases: TGTGCCAGTAGCGGGACAGGGAACCAGCCCCAGCATTTT. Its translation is CASSGTGNQPQHF.